These 29 T cell receptor beta chains were sequenced from one sample in a study of cytomegalovirus exposure and HLA in healthy donors. The PCR employed 60 Vbeta primers together with 13 Jbeta primers. The method was immunoSEQ multiplex PCR; TCRdb's version includes in-frame clones alone and lacks a portion of them. The sample has about 140,000 clones. Sequencing was carried out using PBMCs. The receptors originated from a woman aged 18-29 years in good health and CMV-seronegative.

The chain has TRBV6-5 and TRBJ1-2, with D unclear. From germline, CDR1 is MNHEY and CDR2 SVGAGI. V was clipped by 0 bases and J by 8 bases, with 10 bases between them. The length of the CDR3 is 13 residues. CDR3 loop: CASSYSRARGYTF. For the CDR3, the DNA is TGTGCCAGCAGTTACTCGCGGGCTCGGGGCTACACCTTC.

The V call is TRBV6-5, the J call TRBJ1-2, with 9 positions matching TRBD1. This CDR3 region has 15 residues. Per the germline V gene, CDR1 is MNHEY and CDR2 is SVGAGI. V shed 8 bases, J shed 8 bases, and the junction held 15 bases outside the gene matches. This CDR3 reads CASVLMEQGAKGYTF. The CDR3 coding sequence is TGTGCCAGCGTCCTCATGGAACAGGGGGCTAAAGGCTACACCTTC.

CDR3 loop: CAWSVMTQGSEQFF. DNA of the CDR3: TGTGCCTGGAGTGTAATGACTCAGGGGAGTGAGCAGTTCTTC. The gene calls are TRBV30 and TRBJ2-1, with D maybe TRBD1 (6 bases). The CDR3 contains 14 residues. Germline V gene sequence: CDR1 GTSNPN, CDR2 SVGIG (reference sequence). Trimming shortened V by 0 bases and J by 9 bases, and 15 bases separated the two germline ends.

This rearrangement joins TRBV2 to TRBJ2-1; no clear D. The CDR3 covers 14 residues. The V gene's germline CDR1 is SNHLY and CDR2 FYNNEI. Trimming took 6 bases from V and 0 from J, leaving 9 bases between them. CDR3 bases: TGTGCCAGCAGGAGCTCTTCCTCCTACAATGAGCAGTTCTTC. Translated, it gives CASRSSSSYNEQFF.

The J gene is TRBJ2-7, the V gene TRBV7-9, with D tentatively TRBD2 (5 bases). Germline CDR1 reads SEHNR; CDR2 reads FQNEAQ (reference sequence). V lost 4 bases and J 0 bases, leaving 16 bases between the germline ends. This CDR3 is built from 16 residues. This chain's CDR3 is CASSSPRLPSSYEQYF. The CDR3 DNA sequence: TGTGCCAGCAGCTCCCCCAGACTACCGAGCTCCTACGAGCAGTACTTC.

V is TRBV9 and J is TRBJ2-2; 7 bases map to TRBD2. The V and J ends lost 3 bases and 4 bases, in that order; junction bases with no gene match: 6. Germline lookup yields CDR1 SGDLS and CDR2 YYNGEE. The CDR3 sequence is 15 residues long. Written as DNA, the CDR3 is TGTGCCAGCAGCGCAGGACTAGTAGGCACCGGGGAGCTGTTTTTT. It is translated as CASSAGLVGTGELFF. The variable domain in full, with the rest retrieved from reference TRBV9 and TRBJ2-2, is DSGVTQTPKHLITATGQRVTLRCSPRSGDLSVYWYQQSLDQGLQFLIQYYNGEERAKGNILERFSAQQFPDLHSELNLSSLELGDSALYFCASSAGLVGTGELFFGEGSRLTVL.

V is TRBV7-6 and J is TRBJ2-5; 7 bases agree with TRBD1. Germline CDR1 and CDR2: SGHVS and FNYEAQ. There are 14 residues in the CDR3. J gave up 1 base and V 5 bases, and 4 bases lay outside the gene matches. The CDR3 nucleotides read TGTGCCAGCAGCCCGACAGGGATCCAAGAGACCCAGTACTTC. This encodes CASSPTGIQETQYF.

V and J are TRBV6-1 and TRBJ2-7; a weak D match, TRBD2 (6 bases). The CDR3 contains 14 residues. Germline V gene data show CDR1 as MNHNS and CDR2 as SASEGT. Trimming removed 3 bases from V and 9 bases from J, with 18 bases in between. CDR3 loop: CASSEGVAALGQYV. The CDR3 nucleotides are TGTGCCAGCAGTGAGGGGGTAGCGGCCCTGGGGCAGTACGTC.

This chain links TRBV7-3 with TRBJ2-7; D may be TRBD2 (6 bases). The CDR3 consists of 12 residues. Trimming left V 4 bases short and J 7 bases short, with 11 bases between. Germline V CDR1 and CDR2: SGHTA, FQGTGA. This chain's CDR3 is CASSSRSGEQYF. For the CDR3, the DNA is TGTGCCAGCAGCTCAAGGAGCGGGGAGCAGTACTTC. Looking up the rest from reference TRBV7-3 and TRBJ2-7 gives the full variable domain: GAGVSQTPSNKVTEKGKYVELRCDPISGHTALYWYRQSLGQGPEFLIYFQGTGAADDSGLPNDRFFAVRPEGSVSTLKIQRTERGDSAVYLCASSSRSGEQYFGPGTRLTVT.

The V and J genes are TRBV14 and TRBJ1-2; TRBD1 matches 9 bases. This CDR3 is built from 15 residues. V lost 3 bases to trimming and J lost 3 bases; unmatched junction nucleotides: 5. The V gene's germline CDR1 is SGHDN and CDR2 FVKESK. Here the CDR3 DNA reads TGTGCCAGCAGCCAGAACAGGGGGCCCCACTATGGCTACACCTTC. This codes for CASSQNRGPHYGYTF.

The chain recombines TRBV6-6 with TRBJ1-3, with 7 bases aligning to TRBD1. Germline CDR1 MNHNY, CDR2 SVGAGI (reference sequence). The trim removed 4 bases at V and 7 bases at J, leaving 4 bases unmatched. This CDR3 is 13 amino acids long. The CDR3 DNA reads TGTGCCAGCAGTTCGACAGGGAGCAACACCATATATTTT. As protein: CASSSTGSNTIYF.

The chain has TRBV30 and TRBJ1-6; D is possibly TRBD1 (5 bases). Trimming stripped 1 base from V and 8 bases from J, with 9 bases between. The germline V gene encodes CDR1 GTSNPN and CDR2 SVGIG (reference sequence). This CDR3 is 13 amino acids long. CDR3 coding DNA: TGTGCCTGGAGTGGGGGAGGGGATTCACCCCTCCACTTT. Protein: CAWSGGGDSPLHF.

The chain uses TRBV7-9 and TRBJ1-2; 8 bases align to TRBD1. Germline V gives CDR1 SEHNR, CDR2 FQNEAQ (reference sequence). This CDR3 comprises 12 residues. J lost 12 bases, V lost 4 bases, and 7 bases had no gene match. CDR3 region: CASSYQDRGNTF. The CDR3 nucleotides are TGTGCCAGCAGCTATCAAGACAGGGGAAACACCTTC. Drawing the rest from reference TRBV7-9 and TRBJ1-2, the complete variable domain is DTGVSQNPRHKITKRGQNVTFRCDPISEHNRLYWYRQTLGQGPEFLTYFQNEAQLEKSRLLSDRFSAERPKGSFSTLEIQRTEQGDSAMYLCASSYQDRGNTFGSGTRLTVV.

The chain uses TRBV19 and TRBJ1-2, with 8 bases matching TRBD1. The V gene end was trimmed by 6 bases and the J gene end by 4 bases; junction bases not matched to a gene: 22. The CDR3 totals 19 residues. CDR1 is LNHDA and CDR2 is SQIVND in the germline V gene (reference sequence). Written as DNA, the CDR3 is TGTGCCAGTAGCTTTCTCCGAGGTGAGGTAGGAGACAGGGGCTATGGCTACACCTTC. It codes for CASSFLRGEVGDRGYGYTF.

This CDR3 reads CASSEDYFGTDTQYF. The DNA for the CDR3 is TGTGCCAGCAGCGAGGACTATTTCGGGACAGATACGCAGTATTTT. V is TRBV7-2 and J is TRBJ2-3, with D perhaps matching TRBD2 (6 bases). Trimming pared 5 bases from V and 3 bases from J, leaving 15 bases between. This CDR3 spans 15 amino acids. CDR1 SGHTA and CDR2 FQGNSA come from the germline V gene.

This chain joins TRBV7-9 and TRBJ2-3, with 10 bases that match TRBD2. Germline-derived CDR1 and CDR2 are SEHNR and FQNEAQ (reference sequence). The length of the CDR3 is 17 residues. V lost 4 bases, J lost 2 bases, and 9 bases stayed unmatched. The CDR3 region has the DNA TGTGCCAGCAGCTCCGGACTAGCGGTAACTATCACAGATACGCAGTATTTT. It codes for CASSSGLAVTITDTQYF.

The chain employs TRBV11-1 and TRBJ2-7; 7 bases align to TRBD1. Looked up from germline, CDR1 is SGHAT and CDR2 is FQDESV (reference sequence). The CDR3 covers 14 residues. J lost 2 bases, V lost 4 bases, and 5 bases had no gene match. CDR3 residues: CASSSTGFTYEQYF. The DNA for the CDR3 is TGTGCCAGCAGCTCGACAGGGTTTACCTACGAGCAGTACTTC.

The genes are TRBV7-6 and TRBJ2-5; 8 nucleotides align to TRBD1. V gave up 3 bases and J gave up 3 bases; unmatched junction bases: 3. CDR3 length equals 14 residues. CDR1 is SGHVS, CDR2 FNYEAQ, per germline. This chain's CDR3 is CASSFGQGKETQYF. The CDR3 nucleotides are TGTGCCAGCAGCTTCGGACAGGGTAAAGAGACCCAGTACTTC.

The chain recombines TRBV19 with TRBJ1-2; a weak D match, TRBD1 (6 bases). CDR1 is LNHDA, CDR2 SQIVND, per germline (reference sequence). With 3 bases removed from V and 2 bases from J, the gap between germline ends came to 10 bases. The CDR3 has 14 amino acids. In DNA, the CDR3 is TGTGCCAGTAGTATCGACAGGACCAACTATGGCTACACCTTC. Protein: CASSIDRTNYGYTF. The variable domain in full, completed from reference TRBV19 and TRBJ1-2, reads DGGITQSPKYLFRKEGQNVTLSCEQNLNHDAMYWYRQDPGQGLRLIYYSQIVNDFQKGDIAEGYSVSREKKESFPLTVTSAQKNPTAFYLCASSIDRTNYGYTFGSGTRLTVV.

The chain uses TRBV6-5 and TRBJ2-5; D uncertain. The CDR3 loop spans 13 amino acids. The germline V gene encodes CDR1 MNHEY and CDR2 SVGAGI. The V and J ends lost 5 bases and 0 bases respectively, with 7 bases between them. DNA of the CDR3: TGTGCCAGCAGTCCCCGGGACCAAGAGACCCAGTACTTC. Its protein is CASSPRDQETQYF.

The V gene is TRBV5-1, the J gene TRBJ2-1; 12 nucleotides agree with TRBD2. CDR1 is SGHRS and CDR2 is YFSETQ in the germline V gene. V lost 4 bases, J lost 3 bases, and 5 bases stayed unmatched. This CDR3 is built from 16 residues. CDR3 bases: TGCGCCAGCAGCAGCGGACTAGCGGGGAACTACAATGAGCAGTTCTTC. It translates to CASSSGLAGNYNEQFF.

J is TRBJ1-1 and V is TRBV28, with unresolved D. Trimming removed 6 bases from V and 5 bases from J, with 7 bases in between. The germline V gene encodes CDR1 MDHEN and CDR2 SYDVKM. The CDR3 runs 11 residues. The CDR3 DNA reads TGTGCCAGCAGGGCGGGGACTGAAGCTTTCTTT. This encodes CASRAGTEAFF.

V and J are TRBV6-1 and TRBJ1-5; the D gene is possibly TRBD1 (5 bases). Trimming shortened V by 5 bases and J by 3 bases, and 14 bases separated the two germline ends. This CDR3 has 15 residues. Germline CDR1 and CDR2: MNHNS and SASEGT. The CDR3 DNA sequence: TGTGCCAGCAGTAGATCCGGGGGTAACAATCAGCCCCAGCATTTT. It encodes CASSRSGGNNQPQHF.

The chain links TRBV2 to TRBJ2-7; 11 bases align to TRBD2. Germline-derived CDR1 and CDR2 are SNHLY and FYNNEI. The CDR3 spans 16 residues. J was trimmed by 3 bases and V by 3 bases; bases with no gene match: 7. CDR3 nucleotides: TGTGCCAGCAGTGATAACTCGCTAGCGGGAGGCTACGAGCAGTACGTC. Its protein product is CASSDNSLAGGYEQYV.

The chain joins TRBV7-9 to TRBJ1-5; maybe TRBD1 (5 bases). V dropped 3 bases and J dropped 6 bases, with 12 bases sitting between them. Looked up from germline, CDR1 is SEHNR and CDR2 is FQNEAQ (reference sequence). The CDR3 has 14 amino acids. CDR3 bases: TGTGCCAGCAGCTTCGGGGGACTCCGTCAGCCCCAGCATTTT. Amino acid sequence: CASSFGGLRQPQHF.

This chain joins TRBV2 and TRBJ2-5; 7 bases match TRBD1. Unmatched junction bases numbered 6, after V lost 7 bases and J lost 4 bases. This CDR3 region has 13 residues. The germline gives CDR1 SNHLY, CDR2 FYNNEI. The CDR3 here is CASKKGARETQYF. CDR3 nucleotides: TGTGCCAGCAAAAAGGGGGCGCGAGAGACCCAGTACTTC. Full variable domain (rest looked up from reference TRBV2 and TRBJ2-5): EPEVTQTPSHQVTQMGQEVILRCVPISNHLYFYWYRQILGQKVEFLVSFYNNEISEKSEIFDDQFSVERPDGSNFTLKIRSTKLEDSAMYFCASKKGARETQYFGPGTRLLVL.

The V call is TRBV6-5, the J call TRBJ1-5; D is unresolved. V was cut by 2 bases and J by 5 bases, with 13 bases left in between. Germline V gene sequence: CDR1 MNHEY, CDR2 SVGAGI. The CDR3 has 15 amino acids. The CDR3 DNA is TGTGCCAGCAGTTACCGGGGTACCGGCCATCAGCCCCAGCATTTT. Its protein product is CASSYRGTGHQPQHF.

V usage is TRBV19 and J usage is TRBJ2-2; maybe TRBD1 (5 bases). Trimming shortened V by 7 bases and J by 0 bases, and 9 bases separated the two germline ends. Germline CDR1 LNHDA, CDR2 SQIVND (reference sequence). This CDR3 has 14 residues. The CDR3 is CASKGQPNTGELFF. The CDR3 DNA reads as TGTGCCAGTAAAGGACAACCGAACACCGGGGAGCTGTTTTTT.

V gene TRBV7-8 combines with J gene TRBJ1-4; D is unresolved. CDR3 length: 15 residues. Trimming removed 5 bases from V and 7 bases from J, with 17 bases in between. In germline, CDR1 is SGHVS, CDR2 FQNEAQ. The CDR3 DNA sequence: TGTGCCAGCAGCCAACAACCGGGGAGAGGTGAAAAACTGTTTTTT. Translated, it gives CASSQQPGRGEKLFF.